The text below deals with one T cell receptor beta chain. Its antigen is currently unknown. The data were obtained in a study of T-cell reconstitution after alpha-beta-depleted transplantation in children. Study results and caveats: By about two months after transplant, alpha-beta T cells reportedly arose from several hundred graft clones that had expanded. Newly made T cells mostly supplied T-cell counts and diversity one year after transplant.

The CDR3 has 15 amino acids. The trim removed 5 bases at V and 5 bases at J, leaving 6 bases unmatched. The germline CDR1 and CDR2 sequences are SGHTA and FQGNSA. Library preparation (for TCRbeta) was performed with unique molecular identifiers. Each CDR3 protein is one row after TCRdb ran MiXCR on the PCR reads. The sample lists fewer than 700,000 distinct CDR3 sequences, roughly 13% occurring once. Source: PBMCs, mostly from graft donor cells, taken 360 days after TCRalphabeta/CD19-depleted stem cell transplant. The V gene is TRBV7-2, the J gene TRBJ2-3; 11 positions agree with TRBD2. The receptor's source is a male patient aged 10-17 years who had a stem cell transplant for acute myeloid leukemia, so the T cells may come from the graft donor. The CDR3 coding sequence is TGTGCCAGCAGCCGAGATCTAGCGGGAGGAGATACGCAGTATTTT. This gives the protein CASSRDLAGGDTQYF. Full variable domain (rest looked up from reference TRBV7-2 and TRBJ2-3): GAGVSQSPSNKVTEKGKDVELRCDPISGHTALYWYRQSLGQGLEFLIYFQGNSAPDKSGLPSDRFSAERTGGSVSTLTIQRTQQEDSAVYLCASSRDLAGGDTQYFGPGTRLTVL.